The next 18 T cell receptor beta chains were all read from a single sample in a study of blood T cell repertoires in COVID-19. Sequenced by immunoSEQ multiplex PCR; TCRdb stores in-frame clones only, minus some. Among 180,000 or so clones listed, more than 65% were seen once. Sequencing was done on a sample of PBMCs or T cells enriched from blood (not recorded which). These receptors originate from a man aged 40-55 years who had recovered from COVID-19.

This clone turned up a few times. The CDR3 bases are TGTGCCAGTAGTATTGGAAATACAGGCACTGAAGCTTTCTTT. The encoded protein is CASSIGNTGTEAFF. The rearrangement joins TRBV19 to TRBJ1-1; a possible D gene is TRBD1 (5 bases). CDR1 and CDR2 from the germline V gene are LNHDA and SQIVND (reference sequence). CDR3 length: 14 residues. Trimming shortened V by 3 bases and J by 4 bases, and 12 bases separated the two germline ends.

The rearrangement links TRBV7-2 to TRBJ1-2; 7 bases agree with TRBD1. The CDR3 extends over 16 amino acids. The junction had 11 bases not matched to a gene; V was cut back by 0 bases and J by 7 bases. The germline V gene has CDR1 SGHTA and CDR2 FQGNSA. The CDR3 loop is CASSLAWGRGDGGYTF. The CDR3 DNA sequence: TGTGCCAGCAGCTTAGCCTGGGGCAGGGGGGACGGTGGCTACACCTTC.

CDR3 sequence: CATSRDRSGIVETQYF. The CDR3 DNA sequence: TGTGCCACCAGCAGAGATCGGTCAGGGATCGTCGAGACCCAGTACTTC. The chain employs TRBV15 and TRBJ2-5; TRBD1 might be the D (5 bases). There are 16 residues in the CDR3. From germline, CDR1 is LNHNV and CDR2 YYDKDF (reference sequence). The V and J ends lost 0 bases and 5 bases respectively, with 16 bases between them.

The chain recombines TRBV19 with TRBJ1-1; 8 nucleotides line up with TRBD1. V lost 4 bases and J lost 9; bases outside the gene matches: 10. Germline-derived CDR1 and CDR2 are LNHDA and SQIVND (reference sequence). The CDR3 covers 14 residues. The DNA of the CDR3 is TGTGCCAGTAGTAAGTTTCCAGGGGGCAAGCAAGCTTTCTTT. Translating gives CASSKFPGGKQAFF. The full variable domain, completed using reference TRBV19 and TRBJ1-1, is DGGITQSPKYLFRKEGQNVTLSCEQNLNHDAMYWYRQDPGQGLRLIYYSQIVNDFQKGDIAEGYSVSREKKESFPLTVTSAQKNPTAFYLCASSKFPGGKQAFFGQGTRLTVV.

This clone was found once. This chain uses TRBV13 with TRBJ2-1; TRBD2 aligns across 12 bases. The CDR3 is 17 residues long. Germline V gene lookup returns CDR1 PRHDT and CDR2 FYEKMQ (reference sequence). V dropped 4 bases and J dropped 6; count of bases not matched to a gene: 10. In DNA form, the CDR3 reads TGTGCCAGCAGCTCCTCTCCTCTAGCGGGGGGGCTCAATGAGCAGTTCTTC. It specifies CASSSSPLAGGLNEQFF.

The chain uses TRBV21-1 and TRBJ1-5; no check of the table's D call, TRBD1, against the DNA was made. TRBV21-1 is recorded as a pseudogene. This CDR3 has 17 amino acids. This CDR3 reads CASTRTGVIDSNQPQHF. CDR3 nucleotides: TGTGCCAGCACCCGGACAGGGGTCATTGATAGCAATCAGCCCCAGCATTTT.

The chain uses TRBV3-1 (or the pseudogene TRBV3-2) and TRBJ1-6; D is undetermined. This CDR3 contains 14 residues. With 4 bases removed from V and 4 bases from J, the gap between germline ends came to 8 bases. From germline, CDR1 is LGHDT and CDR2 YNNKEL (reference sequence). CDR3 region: CASSPDTYNSPLHF. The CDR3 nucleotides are TGTGCCAGCAGCCCCGACACTTATAATTCACCCCTCCACTTT.

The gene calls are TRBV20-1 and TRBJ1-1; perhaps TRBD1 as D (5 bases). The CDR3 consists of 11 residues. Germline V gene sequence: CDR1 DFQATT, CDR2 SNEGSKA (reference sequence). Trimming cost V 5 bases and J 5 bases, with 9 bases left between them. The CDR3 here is CSAGRETEAFF. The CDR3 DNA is TGCAGTGCTGGCAGGGAAACTGAAGCTTTCTTT.

The CDR3 reads CASSLTAGQVYEQYF. The DNA for the CDR3 is TGCGCCAGCAGCTTGACCGCGGGACAGGTCTACGAGCAGTACTTC. The genes are TRBV5-1 and TRBJ2-7, with 8 bases identical to TRBD1. From germline, CDR1 is SGHRS and CDR2 YFSETQ. Trimming removed 1 base from V and 3 bases from J; junction bases left unmatched: 6. This CDR3 has 15 residues.

The CDR3 DNA reads TGTGCCAGCAGTTACTCACCGGGAGGGCGCAATCAGCCCCAGCATTTT. It is translated as CASSYSPGGRNQPQHF. V usage is TRBV6-2 or TRBV6-3 and J usage is TRBJ1-5; D remains unclear. Germline-derived CDR1 and CDR2 are MNHEY and SVGEGT. V was shortened by 0 bases and J by 2 bases, with 11 bases between the two germline ends. The CDR3 covers 16 residues.

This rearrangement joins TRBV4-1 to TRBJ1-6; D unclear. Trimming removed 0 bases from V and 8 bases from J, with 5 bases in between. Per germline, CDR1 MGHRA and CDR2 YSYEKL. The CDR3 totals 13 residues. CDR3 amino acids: CASSQDRDSPLHF. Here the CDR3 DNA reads TGCGCCAGCAGCCAAGATCGCGATTCACCCCTCCACTTT.

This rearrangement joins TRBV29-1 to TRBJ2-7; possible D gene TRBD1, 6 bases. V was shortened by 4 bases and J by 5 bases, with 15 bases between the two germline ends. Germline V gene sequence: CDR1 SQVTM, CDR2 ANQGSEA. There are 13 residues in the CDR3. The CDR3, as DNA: TGCAGCGTTGGTCTCAGGGGATTTCACGAGCAGTACTTC. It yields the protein CSVGLRGFHEQYF.

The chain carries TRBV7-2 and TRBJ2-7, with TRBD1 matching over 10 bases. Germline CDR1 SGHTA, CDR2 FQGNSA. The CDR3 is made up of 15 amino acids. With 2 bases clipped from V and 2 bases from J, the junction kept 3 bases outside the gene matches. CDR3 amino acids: CASSLLGQGAYEQYF. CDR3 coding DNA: TGTGCCAGCAGCTTACTAGGACAGGGGGCCTACGAGCAGTACTTC. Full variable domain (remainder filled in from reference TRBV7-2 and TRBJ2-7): GAGVSQSPSNKVTEKGKDVELRCDPISGHTALYWYRQSLGQGLEFLIYFQGNSAPDKSGLPSDRFSAERTGGSVSTLTIQRTQQEDSAVYLCASSLLGQGAYEQYFGPGTRLTVT.

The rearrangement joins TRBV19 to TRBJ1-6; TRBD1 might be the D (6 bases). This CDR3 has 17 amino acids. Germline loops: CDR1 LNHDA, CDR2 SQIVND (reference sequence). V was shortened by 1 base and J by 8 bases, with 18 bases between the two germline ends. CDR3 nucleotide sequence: TGTGCCAGTAGTATAGTCCGCCGGCGGGGGCTGGATTCACCCCTCCACTTT. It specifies CASSIVRRRGLDSPLHF.

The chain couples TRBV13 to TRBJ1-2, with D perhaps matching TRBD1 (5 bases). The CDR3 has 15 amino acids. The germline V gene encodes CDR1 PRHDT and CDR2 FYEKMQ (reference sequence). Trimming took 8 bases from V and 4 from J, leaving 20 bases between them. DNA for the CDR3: TGTGCCAGCCGGGAAATGGGGCGGGGAAGCTATGGCTACACCTTC. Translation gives CASREMGRGSYGYTF.

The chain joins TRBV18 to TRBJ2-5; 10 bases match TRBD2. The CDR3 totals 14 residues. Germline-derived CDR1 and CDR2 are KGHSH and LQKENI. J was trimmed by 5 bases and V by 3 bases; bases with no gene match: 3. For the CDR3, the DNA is TGTGCCAGCTCACCGAGCGGGGGGGCGGAGACCCAGTACTTC. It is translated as CASSPSGGAETQYF.

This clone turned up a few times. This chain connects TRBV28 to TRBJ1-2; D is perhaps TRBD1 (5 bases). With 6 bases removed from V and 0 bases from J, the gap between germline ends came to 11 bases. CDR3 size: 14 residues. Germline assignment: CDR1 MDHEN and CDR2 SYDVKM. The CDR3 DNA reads TGTGCCAGCAGAAGGGGCCAAGCTAACTATGGCTACACCTTC. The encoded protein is CASRRGQANYGYTF.

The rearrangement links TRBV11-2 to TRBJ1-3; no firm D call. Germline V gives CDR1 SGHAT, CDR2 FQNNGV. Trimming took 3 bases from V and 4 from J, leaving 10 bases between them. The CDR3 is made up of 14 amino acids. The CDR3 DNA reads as TGTGCCAGCAGCTTCGTGATGGCCGGAAACACCATATATTTT. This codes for CASSFVMAGNTIYF.